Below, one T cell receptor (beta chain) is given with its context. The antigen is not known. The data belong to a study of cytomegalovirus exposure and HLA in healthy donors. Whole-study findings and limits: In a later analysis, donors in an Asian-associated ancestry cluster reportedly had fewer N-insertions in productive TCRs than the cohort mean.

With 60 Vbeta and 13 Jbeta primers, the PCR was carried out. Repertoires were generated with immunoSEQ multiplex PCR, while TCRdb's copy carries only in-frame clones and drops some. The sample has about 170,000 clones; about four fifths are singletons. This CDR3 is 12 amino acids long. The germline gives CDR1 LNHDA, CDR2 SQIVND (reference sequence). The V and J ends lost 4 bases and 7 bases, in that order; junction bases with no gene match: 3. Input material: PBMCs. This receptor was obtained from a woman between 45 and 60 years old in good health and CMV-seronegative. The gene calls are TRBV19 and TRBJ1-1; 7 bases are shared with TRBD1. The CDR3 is CASSKGQLEAFF. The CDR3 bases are TGTGCCAGTAGTAAGGGACAGCTTGAAGCTTTCTTT.